The sequence of this T cell receptor (beta chain) was determined in a study of blood T cell repertoires in COVID-19. Participants' reported clinical history set cohort assignment. Profiling relied on immunoSEQ multiplex PCR, and the TCRdb table lists in-frame clones only, not all of them. The sample includes hundreds of thousands of clones, around 82% of them seen just once. The CDR3 is 13 amino acids. The V end was cut by 4 bases, the J end by 8 bases, with 14 bases between. The germline V gene encodes CDR1 MNHEY and CDR2 SVGEGT. The specimen sequenced was PBMCs or T cells enriched from blood (not recorded which). V gene TRBV6-2 or TRBV6-3 combines with J gene TRBJ1-2; no firm D call. The receptor was isolated from a woman aged 35 to 49 who had been exposed to COVID-19. CDR3 DNA sequence: TGTGCCAGCAGTTGGAGGGATTCCATGGGCTACACCTTC. Amino acids: CASSWRDSMGYTF.